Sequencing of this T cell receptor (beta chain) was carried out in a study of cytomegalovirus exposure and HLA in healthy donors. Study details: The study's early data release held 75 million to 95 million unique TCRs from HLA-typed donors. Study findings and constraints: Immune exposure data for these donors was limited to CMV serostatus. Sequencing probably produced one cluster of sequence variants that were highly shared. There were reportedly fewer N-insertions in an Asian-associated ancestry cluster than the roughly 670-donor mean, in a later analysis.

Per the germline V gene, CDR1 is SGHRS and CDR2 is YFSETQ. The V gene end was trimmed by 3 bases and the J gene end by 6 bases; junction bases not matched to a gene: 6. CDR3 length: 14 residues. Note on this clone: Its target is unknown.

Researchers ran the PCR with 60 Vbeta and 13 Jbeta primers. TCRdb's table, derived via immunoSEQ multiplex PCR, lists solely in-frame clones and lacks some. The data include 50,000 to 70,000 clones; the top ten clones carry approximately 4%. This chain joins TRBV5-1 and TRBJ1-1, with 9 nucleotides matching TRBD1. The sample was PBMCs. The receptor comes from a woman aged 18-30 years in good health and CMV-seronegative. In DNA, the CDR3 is TGCGCCAGCAGCTCGGGACAGGGCACGGCTGAAGCTTTCTTT. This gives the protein CASSSGQGTAEAFF.